Listed here is a single T cell receptor (beta chain). Its specificity is not known. Libraries were prepared by immunoSEQ multiplex PCR; TCRdb keeps only in-frame clonotypes and omits some of them. Of some 130,000 clones in the sample, approximately 85% were seen once. These data come from a study of T cell responses to AZD1222 COVID-19 vaccine. Study-level background: Both about-4-week and about-12-week second-dose recipients were combined.

Study-wide findings and caveats: At 160-218 and 743-854, vaccine-associated CD4 TCRs were dominant, and they spanned spike. Mostly white British, mostly female donors; authors suggested clonal diversity may be underestimated.

CDR3 length: 18 amino acids. V lost 5 bases to trimming and J lost 4 bases; unmatched junction nucleotides: 12. Germline values: CDR1 SGHVS, CDR2 FNYEAQ. This clonotype was sampled from an adult in good health. The rearrangement uses TRBV7-6 and TRBJ2-2; 11 nucleotides align to TRBD1. Sequenced material: peripheral blood, taken on day 0 of AZD1222 vaccination. Here the CDR3 DNA reads TGTGCCAGCAGCGCTATGTTTGGACAGGGGGCCGCCACCGGGGAGCTGTTTTTT. It translates to CASSAMFGQGAATGELFF. The variable domain in full, with the rest retrieved from reference TRBV7-6 and TRBJ2-2, is GAGVSQSPRYKVTKRGQDVALRCDPISGHVSLYWYRQALGQGPEFLTYFNYEAQQDKSGLPNDRFSAERPEGSISTLTIQRTEQRDSAMYRCASSAMFGQGAATGELFFGEGSRLTVL.